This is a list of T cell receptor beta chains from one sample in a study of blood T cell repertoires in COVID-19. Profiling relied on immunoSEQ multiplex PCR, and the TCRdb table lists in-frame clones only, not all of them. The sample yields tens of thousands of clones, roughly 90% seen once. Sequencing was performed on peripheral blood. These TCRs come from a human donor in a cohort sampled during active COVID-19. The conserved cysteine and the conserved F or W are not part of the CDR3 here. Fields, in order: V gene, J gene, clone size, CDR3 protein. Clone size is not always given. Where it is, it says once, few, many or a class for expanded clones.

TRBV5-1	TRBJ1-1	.	ASSLASYGITEAF
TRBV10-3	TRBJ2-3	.	AISESIYSTQY
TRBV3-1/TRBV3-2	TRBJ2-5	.	ASSRSWGLKETQY
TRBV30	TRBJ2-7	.	AWSGTGLRAYEQY
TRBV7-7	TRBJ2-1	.	ASSFGDGKYNEQF
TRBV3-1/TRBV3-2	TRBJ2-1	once	ASSQGLTSGRARAYNEQF
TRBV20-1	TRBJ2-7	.	SASRRAGYEQY
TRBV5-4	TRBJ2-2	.	ASSLRLAGFPGELF
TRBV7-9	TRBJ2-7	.	ASSLGAGLAREQY
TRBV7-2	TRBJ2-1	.	ASSLVASGNNEQF
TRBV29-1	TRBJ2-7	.	STKTSGGYEQY
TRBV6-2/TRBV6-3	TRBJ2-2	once	ASSLRPQNTGELF
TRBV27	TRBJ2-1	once	ASSLPGDDEQF